This is a list of T cell receptor beta chains from one sample in a study of T cell repertoires in cytomegalovirus infection. Each CDR3 protein gets one entry after TCRdb re-called the reads with MiXCR. The sample has fewer than 550,000 distinct CDR3 sequences, around 27% seen once; the top ten hold over 10%. Specimen: PBMCs. The receptors were gathered from a human donor in good health (CMV status not recorded). Some clones in this sample may be carry-over from other donors' samples. Both conserved end residues are part of each CDR3. A D gene is named only where the DNA matches it firmly. Some rows mark clone size as missing; the rest say once, few, many or name a class of expanded clone.

d_gene | j_gene | v_gene | abundance | CDR3aa | CDR3nt
- | TRBJ1-6 | TRBV20-1 | few | CSARLDAGSPLHF | TGCAGTGCTAGACTAGACGCGGGATCACCCCTCCACTTT
TRBD1 | TRBJ1-5 | TRBV6-6 | once | CASRQGASQPQHF | TGTGCCAGCAGACAGGGGGCTAGTCAGCCCCAGCATTTT
- | TRBJ1-1 | TRBV19 | - | CATHPVGRDEAFF | TGTGCCACCCACCCGGTGGGCAGGGATGAAGCTTTCTTT
- | TRBJ2-5 | TRBV5-6 | many | CASSLGTQETQYF | TGTGCCAGCAGCTTGGGCACACAAGAGACCCAGTACTTC
- | TRBJ1-2 | TRBV28 | - | CASLTPQGNYGYTF | TGTGCCTCTCTGACGCCCCAGGGAAACTATGGCTACACCTTC
- | TRBJ2-5 | TRBV29-1 | - | CSAYRGGETQYF | TGCAGCGCCTACAGGGGAGGGGAGACCCAGTACTTC
TRBD2 | TRBJ2-1 | TRBV12-3/TRBV12-4 | few | CASSWTSEPYNEQFF | TGTGCCAGCAGCTGGACTAGCGAGCCCTACAATGAGCAGTTCTTC
- | TRBJ2-1 | TRBV4-1 | few | CASSQAPGSSYNEQFF | TGCGCCAGCAGCCAAGCCCCCGGGAGCTCCTACAATGAGCAGTTCTTC
TRBD2 | TRBJ2-3 | TRBV29-1 | few | CSVGGLAGDTQYF | TGCAGCGTGGGAGGACTAGCAGGAGATACGCAGTATTTT
TRBD2 | TRBJ2-5 | TRBV5-1 | - | CASRRLAGGETQYF | TGCGCCAGCAGGAGACTAGCGGGAGGAGAGACCCAGTACTTC
- | TRBJ2-2 | TRBV20-1 | - | CSAPGFGGELFF | TGCAGTGCTCCAGGGTTTGGCGGGGAGCTGTTTTTT
TRBD1 | TRBJ2-5 | TRBV20-1 | - | CSPRGTLRQETQYF | TGCAGTCCCAGGGGGACATTGCGACAAGAGACCCAGTACTTC
- | TRBJ2-1 | TRBV4-3 | - | CASSHAGNAEQFF | TGCGCCAGCAGCCACGCAGGGAATGCTGAGCAGTTCTTC
TRBD1 | TRBJ2-3 | TRBV6-5 | few | CASSSRQGASTDTQYF | TGTGCCAGCAGTTCTAGACAGGGGGCTAGCACAGATACGCAGTATTTT
- | TRBJ2-5 | TRBV30 | few | CAWSGDLIGETQYF | TGTGCCTGGAGCGGGGATCTGATCGGAGAGACCCAGTACTTC
- | TRBJ2-3 | TRBV12-3/TRBV12-4 | few | CASSWGAGTDTQYF | TGTGCCAGCAGTTGGGGGGCTGGGACAGATACGCAGTATTTT
TRBD2 | TRBJ2-7 | TRBV5-6 | - | CASSLRLAGANEQYF | TGTGCCAGCAGCTTGAGACTAGCGGGAGCTAACGAGCAGTACTTC
- | TRBJ2-1 | TRBV20-1 | - | CSAKGRTANEQFF | TGCAGTGCTAAGGGACGGACTGCCAATGAGCAGTTCTTC
TRBD2 | TRBJ2-1 | TRBV6-2/TRBV6-3 | many | CASSYQPGLAGEYNEQFF | TGTGCCAGCAGTTACCAACCCGGACTAGCGGGAGAGTACAATGAGCAGTTCTTC
TRBD2 | TRBJ2-3 | TRBV19 | few | CASSHPLAEGTDTQYF | TGTGCCAGTTCCCACCCCCTAGCGGAGGGGACAGATACGCAGTATTTT
TRBD1 | TRBJ2-2 | TRBV7-2 | - | CASSPDRGLTGELFF | TGTGCCAGCAGCCCGGACAGGGGGCTTACCGGGGAGCTGTTTTTT
TRBD1 | TRBJ2-7 | TRBV28 | few | CATKTQGASEGTWYF | TGTGCCACCAAAACCCAGGGGGCGAGTGAGGGAACCTGGTACTTC
TRBD2 | TRBJ2-1 | TRBV4-3 | - | CASSQDQTSGSGDEQFF | TGCGCCAGCAGCCAAGATCAAACTAGCGGGAGTGGGGATGAGCAGTTCTTC
- | TRBJ1-3 | TRBV7-9 | - | CASSPISSGNTIYF | TGTGCCAGCAGCCCCATAAGCTCTGGAAACACCATATATTTT
- | TRBJ2-7 | TRBV29-1 | - | CSVRQPGGFYEQYF | TGCAGCGTTAGGCAACCCGGGGGCTTCTACGAGCAGTACTTC
- | TRBJ2-3 | TRBV6-1 | - | CASSTWVGAAPTDTQYF | TGTGCCAGCAGCACTTGGGTAGGGGCAGCTCCCACAGATACGCAGTATTTT
- | TRBJ2-6 | TRBV6-2/TRBV6-3 | - | CASSYSTGDRLLADVLTF | TGTGCCAGCAGTTACTCGACCGGAGACAGGCTCCTTGCCGACGTCCTGACTTTC
- | TRBJ1-5 | TRBV6-5 | few | CASSPQRDQPQHF | TGTGCCAGCAGCCCCCAGAGGGATCAGCCCCAGCATTTT
TRBD1 | TRBJ1-4 | TRBV7-3 | few | CASSLEQGGKLFF | TGTGCCAGCAGCTTAGAACAGGGGGGAAAACTGTTTTTT
TRBD2 | TRBJ2-3 | TRBV28 | few | CASRGTSRETDTQYF | TGTGCCAGCAGGGGGACTAGCAGGGAGACAGATACGCAGTATTTT
- | TRBJ2-5 | TRBV3-1 | few | CASSLRVSKETQYF | TGTGCCAGCAGCCTCCGGGTCAGCAAAGAGACCCAGTACTTC
TRBD2 | TRBJ2-1 | TRBV2 | - | CASTIPGTISYNEQFF | TGTGCCAGCACCATCCCAGGGACTATCTCCTACAATGAGCAGTTCTTC
- | TRBJ2-5 | TRBV7-9 | many | CASSLLGIQETQYF | TGTGCCAGCAGCTTGTTAGGAATTCAAGAGACCCAGTACTTC
- | TRBJ2-7 | TRBV7-2 | many | CASSLSGDTYEQYF | TGTGCCAGCAGCTTAAGCGGGGACACCTACGAGCAGTACTTC
- | TRBJ1-1 | TRBV12-5 | many | CASGLVGGLNTEAFF | TGTGCTAGTGGTTTGGTAGGGGGTCTGAACACTGAAGCTTTCTTT
- | TRBJ1-2 | TRBV7-2 | many | CASRLNPYGYTF | TGTGCCAGCCGGCTGAATCCCTATGGCTACACCTTC
TRBD2 | TRBJ2-3 | TRBV7-3 | - | CASSSGLAKDTQYF | TGTGCCAGCAGCTCGGGACTAGCTAAAGATACGCAGTATTTT
- | TRBJ2-6 | TRBV28 | many | CASSESGPGANVLTF | TGTGCCAGCAGCGAGTCGGGGCCTGGGGCCAACGTCCTGACTTTC
TRBD1 | TRBJ1-5 | TRBV6-1 | few | CASTRDRGPGNQPQHF | TGTGCCAGCACCCGGGACAGGGGGCCGGGCAATCAGCCCCAGCATTTT
- | TRBJ1-4 | TRBV7-8 | many | CASSLAMGAGEKLFF | TGTGCCAGCAGCTTAGCTATGGGGGCCGGGGAAAAACTGTTTTTT
TRBD1 | TRBJ1-5 | TRBV7-8 | many | CASSPGQGFQPQHF | TGTGCCAGCAGCCCAGGACAGGGGTTCCAGCCCCAGCATTTT